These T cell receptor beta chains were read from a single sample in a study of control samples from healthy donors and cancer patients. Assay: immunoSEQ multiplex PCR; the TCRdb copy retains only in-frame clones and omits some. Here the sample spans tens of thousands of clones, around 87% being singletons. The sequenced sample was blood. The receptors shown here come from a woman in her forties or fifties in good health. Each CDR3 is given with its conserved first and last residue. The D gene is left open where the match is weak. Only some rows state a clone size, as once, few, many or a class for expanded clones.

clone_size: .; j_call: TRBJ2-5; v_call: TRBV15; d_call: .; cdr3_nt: TGTGCCACCAGCAGAGACATTAACTCGGGCTACTACCAAGAGACCCAGTACTTC; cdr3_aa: CATSRDINSGYYQETQYF
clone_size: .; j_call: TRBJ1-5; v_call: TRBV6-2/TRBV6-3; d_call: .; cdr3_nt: TGTGCCAGCAGTTACTCGGGGGGGGCGCAGCCCCAGCATTTT; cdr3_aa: CASSYSGGAQPQHF
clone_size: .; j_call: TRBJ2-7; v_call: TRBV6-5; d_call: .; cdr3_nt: TGTGCCAGCAGTTACGGCAGGATAGGGTACGAGCAGTACTTC; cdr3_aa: CASSYGRIGYEQYF
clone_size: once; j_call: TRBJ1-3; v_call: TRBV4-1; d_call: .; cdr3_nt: TGCGCCAGCAGCCAAACGACAAGGACTGACTTCTCTGGAAACACCATATATTTT; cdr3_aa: CASSQTTRTDFSGNTIYF
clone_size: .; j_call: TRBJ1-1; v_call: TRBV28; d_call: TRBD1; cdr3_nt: TGTGCCAGCAAACCGGGACAGATGAACACTGAAGCTTTCTTT; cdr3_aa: CASKPGQMNTEAFF
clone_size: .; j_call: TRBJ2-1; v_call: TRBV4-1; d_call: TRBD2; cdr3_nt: TGCGCCAGCAGCCAGTTGAGCGGGAGTCGGTTCTTC; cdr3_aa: CASSQLSGSRFF
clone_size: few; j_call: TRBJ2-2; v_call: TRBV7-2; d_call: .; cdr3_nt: TGTGCCAGCAGCTTCCTCAGGGCGGCGAACACCGGGGAGCTGTTTTTT; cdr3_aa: CASSFLRAANTGELFF
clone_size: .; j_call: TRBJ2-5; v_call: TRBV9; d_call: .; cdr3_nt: TGTGCCAGCAGCGTACTGGGTCAAGAGACCCAGTACTTC; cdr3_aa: CASSVLGQETQYF
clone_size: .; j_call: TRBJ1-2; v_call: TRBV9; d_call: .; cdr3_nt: TGTGCCAGCAGCGTAGAAGGCGATGGCTACACCTTC; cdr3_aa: CASSVEGDGYTF
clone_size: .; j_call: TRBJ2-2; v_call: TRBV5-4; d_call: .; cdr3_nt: TGTGCCAGCAGCTCGGCGAGCGGACCCGCGAACACCGGGGAGCTGTTTTTT; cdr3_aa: CASSSASGPANTGELFF
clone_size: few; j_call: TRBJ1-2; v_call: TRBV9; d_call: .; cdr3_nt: TGTGCCAGCAGCGCTTACCCGATTAGTGGCTACACCTTC; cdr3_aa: CASSAYPISGYTF
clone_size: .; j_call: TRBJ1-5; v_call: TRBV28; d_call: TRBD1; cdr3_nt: TGTGCCAGCAGTCTACAAAGGGGGCGCCCCCAAGGTCAGCCCCAGCATTTT; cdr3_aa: CASSLQRGRPQGQPQHF
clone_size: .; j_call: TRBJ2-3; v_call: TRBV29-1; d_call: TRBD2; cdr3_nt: TGCAGCGCCGAAGGGGGACTAGCGGGAGGCCCAGATACGCAGTATTTT; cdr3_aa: CSAEGGLAGGPDTQYF
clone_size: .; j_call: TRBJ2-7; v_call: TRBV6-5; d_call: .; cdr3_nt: TGTGCCAGCAGTCCCGACCGGGACACCTACGAGCAGTACTTC; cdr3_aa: CASSPDRDTYEQYF
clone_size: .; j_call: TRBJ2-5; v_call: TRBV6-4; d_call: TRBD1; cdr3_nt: TGTGCCAGCAGTGACTCGCGCAGGGGGCTGATAGAGACCCAGTACTTC; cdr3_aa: CASSDSRRGLIETQYF
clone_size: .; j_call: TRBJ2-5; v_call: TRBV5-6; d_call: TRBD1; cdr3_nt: TGTGCCAGCAGCGCGCCCGGGACAGGGGAAGAGACCCAGTACTTC; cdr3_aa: CASSAPGTGEETQYF
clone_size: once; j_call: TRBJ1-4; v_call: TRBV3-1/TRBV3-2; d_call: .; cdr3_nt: TGTGCCAGCAGCCAGCAGGGAGAAAAACTGTTTTTT; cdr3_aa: CASSQQGEKLFF
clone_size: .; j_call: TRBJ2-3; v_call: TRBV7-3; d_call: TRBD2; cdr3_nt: TGTGCCAGCAGCCGCGAAGCGGGAGGAACCACAGATACGCAGTATTTT; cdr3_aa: CASSREAGGTTDTQYF
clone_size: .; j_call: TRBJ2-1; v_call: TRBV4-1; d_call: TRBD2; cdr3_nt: TGCGCCAGCAGCCAAGTCGGGCGGGGGGGCCAGGATGAGCAGTTCTTC; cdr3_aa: CASSQVGRGGQDEQFF
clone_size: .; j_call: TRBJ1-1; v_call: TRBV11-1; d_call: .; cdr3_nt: TGTGCCAGCCAGGGGTTTGCTAACACTGAAGCTTTCTTT; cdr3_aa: CASQGFANTEAFF
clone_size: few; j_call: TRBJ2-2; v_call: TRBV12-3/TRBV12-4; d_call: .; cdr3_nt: TGTGCCAGCAGTTTTCACACCGGGGAGCTGTTTTTT; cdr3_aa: CASSFHTGELFF
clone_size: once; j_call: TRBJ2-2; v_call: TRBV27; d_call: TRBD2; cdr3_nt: TGTGCCAGCAGTTTAGCCCTTGGACTAGCGGGGGGGAACACCGGGGAGCTGTTTTTT; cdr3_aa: CASSLALGLAGGNTGELFF
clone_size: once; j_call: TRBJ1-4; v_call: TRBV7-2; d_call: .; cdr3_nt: TGTGCCAGCAGCTTAGGTGATTATAGCTTGAATGAAAAACTGTTTTTT; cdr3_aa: CASSLGDYSLNEKLFF
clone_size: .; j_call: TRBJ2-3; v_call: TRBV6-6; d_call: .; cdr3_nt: TGTGCCAGCAGTTCACTCGGACCCGCTGCGGGGGATACGCAGTATTTT; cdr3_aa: CASSSLGPAAGDTQYF
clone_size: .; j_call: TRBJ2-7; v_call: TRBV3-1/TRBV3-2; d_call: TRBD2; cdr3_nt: TGTGCCAGCAGCCAAGATAGTCTAGCGGGGGGGCGCAACGAGCAGTACTTC; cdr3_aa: CASSQDSLAGGRNEQYF
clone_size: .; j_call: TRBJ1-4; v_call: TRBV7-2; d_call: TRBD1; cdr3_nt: TGTGCCAGCTCGTCAGGGGGGAGGGTGCCCGGTGAAAAACTGTTTTTT; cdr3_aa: CASSSGGRVPGEKLFF
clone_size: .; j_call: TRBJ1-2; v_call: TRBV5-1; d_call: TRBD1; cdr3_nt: TGCGCCAGCAGCTTGGCAGGGGGCCCAGAGGGCTACACCTTC; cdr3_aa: CASSLAGGPEGYTF
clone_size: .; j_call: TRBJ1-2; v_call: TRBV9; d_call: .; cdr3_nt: TGTGCCAGCAGCGTAATGGGAAACACAGGGACTGGTGGCTACACCTTC; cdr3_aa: CASSVMGNTGTGGYTF
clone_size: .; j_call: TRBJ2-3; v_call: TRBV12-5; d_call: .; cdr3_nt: TGTGCTAGTGGTGCAACCGGGACTCAGGTATTGTTCACAGATACGCAGTATTTT; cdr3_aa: CASGATGTQVLFTDTQYF
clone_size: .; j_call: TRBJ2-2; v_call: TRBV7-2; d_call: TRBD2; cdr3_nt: TGTGCCAGCAGCTTACGGACTAGCGGGAGAGTCACCGGGGAGCTGTTTTTT; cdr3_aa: CASSLRTSGRVTGELFF
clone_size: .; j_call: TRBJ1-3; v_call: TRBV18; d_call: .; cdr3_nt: TGTGCCAGCTCACCTAATGACGCTACAACGGGAAACACCATATATTTT; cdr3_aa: CASSPNDATTGNTIYF